The 3 T cell receptor beta chains reported below all come from one sample, sequenced in a study of post-analysis software for immune sequencing data. Study findings and constraints: The study found TRBV5-6, TRBV5-1 and TRBV20-1 among 5 or 6 TRBV segments more frequent in patients than controls.

The TCR beta cDNA libraries carried unique molecular identifiers. TCRdb called the PCR reads again in MiXCR, with one record for every CDR3 protein. The table lists hundreds of thousands of distinct CDR3 sequences, approximately 59% of them singletons. Which antigens these TCRs recognize remains unknown. Source material: blood. The source is a girl under 10 years old with multiple sclerosis.

The rearrangement links TRBV12-3 or TRBV12-4 to TRBJ2-7; TRBD1 is a possible D gene (6 bases). V was pared by 6 bases and J by 5 bases, with 17 bases between. CDR3 length: 14 amino acids. In nucleotides, the CDR3 is TGTGCCAGCAGGGCCGCTGCAGGGGCCCACGAGCAGTACTTC. Amino acids: CASRAAAGAHEQYF.

The chain combines TRBV20-1 with TRBJ2-3, with TRBD1 matching 7 bases. The CDR3 is 15 amino acids. With 3 bases clipped from V and 2 bases from J, the junction kept 8 bases outside the gene matches. Germline CDR1 and CDR2: DFQATT and SNEGSKA (reference sequence). The CDR3 DNA is TGCAGTGCTAGGGCGATACAGGGGTTCACAGATACGCAGTATTTT. Translation: CSARAIQGFTDTQYF.

This clonotype turned up a few times. The gene calls are TRBV5-1 and TRBJ2-1; 7 bases align to TRBD2. V was clipped by 2 bases and J by 2 bases; unmatched bases: 4. Germline V gene data show CDR1 as SGHRS and CDR2 as YFSETQ. The CDR3 length is 15 residues. CDR3 amino acids: CASSFLREAYNEQFF. The CDR3 coding sequence is TGCGCCAGCAGCTTTCTTCGGGAGGCCTACAATGAGCAGTTCTTC.